The 15 T cell receptor beta chains below come from one sample, sequenced in a study of blood T cell repertoires in COVID-19. Clones were sequenced by immunoSEQ multiplex PCR, and TCRdb holds only the in-frame ones, with some missing. The data contain around 99,000 clones, approximately 89% of them singletons. The sequencing sample was made of peripheral blood. The source is a man aged 50-59 years with active or convalescent COVID-19.

The CDR3 coding sequence is TGTGCCAGCAGCGTAGCTAGCCAGGGGGGGAACACTGAAGCTTTCTTT. It is translated as CASSVASQGGNTEAFF. The gene calls are TRBV9 and TRBJ1-1, with TRBD1 identical over 7 bases. Trimming removed 0 bases from V and 1 base from J; junction bases left unmatched: 6. Germline lookup yields CDR1 SGDLS and CDR2 YYNGEE. This CDR3 is 16 amino acids long.

The chain employs TRBV6-6 and TRBJ1-1, with 11 bases identical to TRBD1. Germline lookup yields CDR1 MNHNY and CDR2 SVGAGI (reference sequence). The CDR3 has 15 residues. J was trimmed by 4 bases and V by 6 bases; bases with no gene match: 7. In DNA, the CDR3 is TGTGCCAGCAGCGGACAGGGGGCTGCTTTCACTGAAGCTTTCTTT. Its translation is CASSGQGAAFTEAFF.

The V and J genes are TRBV9 and TRBJ2-3; possibly TRBD1 for D (5 bases). CDR3 length: 16 residues. Trimming shortened V by 0 bases and J by 2 bases, and 13 bases separated the two germline ends. Looked up from germline, CDR1 is SGDLS and CDR2 is YYNGEE. The CDR3 is CASSVAGRGFTDTQYF. DNA for the CDR3: TGTGCCAGCAGCGTAGCCGGTAGGGGCTTCACAGATACGCAGTATTTT.

This clone was observed a handful of times. J is TRBJ1-1 and V is TRBV27; 7 bases map to TRBD1. Germline lookup yields CDR1 MNHEY and CDR2 SMNVEV (reference sequence). The CDR3 runs to 14 residues. V trimming: 4 bases; J trimming: 1 base; junction bases outside the gene matches: 3. CDR3 residues: CASSSWTGNTEAFF. The CDR3 DNA sequence: TGTGCCAGCAGTTCATGGACAGGGAACACTGAAGCTTTCTTT.

V usage is TRBV7-9 and J usage is TRBJ1-4, with D possibly matching TRBD1 (6 bases). Trimming cost V 5 bases and J 5 bases, with 18 bases left between them. The CDR3 length is 16 residues. The germline V gene encodes CDR1 SEHNR and CDR2 FQNEAQ (reference sequence). CDR3 sequence reads: CASSPLTGTKNEKLFF. The CDR3 nucleotides are TGTGCCAGCAGCCCTCTGACCGGGACAAAAAATGAAAAACTGTTTTTT. Looking up the rest from reference TRBV7-9 and TRBJ1-4 gives the full variable domain: DTGVSQNPRHKITKRGQNVTFRCDPISEHNRLYWYRQTLGQGPEFLTYFQNEAQLEKSRLLSDRFSAERPKGSFSTLEIQRTEQGDSAMYLCASSPLTGTKNEKLFFGSGTQLSVL.

This rearrangement joins TRBV20-1 to TRBJ2-7, with D maybe TRBD1 (5 bases). CDR3 length: 14 residues. Germline V gene sequence: CDR1 DFQATT, CDR2 SNEGSKA (reference sequence). Trimming pared 3 bases from V and 3 bases from J, leaving 15 bases between. In DNA form, the CDR3 reads TGCAGTGCTAGTCCTCCGACAGTTAACTACGAGCAGTACTTC. This translates into CSASPPTVNYEQYF.

The chain uses TRBV30 and TRBJ2-1, with TRBD1 identical over 7 bases. Germline CDR1 reads GTSNPN; CDR2 reads SVGIG (reference sequence). J gave up 6 bases and V 0 bases, and 2 bases lay outside the gene matches. CDR3 size: 13 residues. CDR3 residues: CAWSVRDSNEQFF. The CDR3 bases are TGTGCCTGGAGTGTAAGGGACAGCAATGAGCAGTTCTTC.

The chain carries TRBV6-2 or TRBV6-3 and TRBJ2-6; 12 bases are a match to TRBD1. CDR3 length equals 19 residues. Germline assignment: CDR1 MNHEY and CDR2 SVGEGT. The J segment lost 3 bases and the V segment lost 6 bases, leaving 12 bases of the junction unmatched. The CDR3 is CASSTIPGQGAYGANVLTF. The CDR3 bases are TGTGCCAGCAGCACAATCCCGGGACAGGGGGCTTATGGGGCCAACGTCCTGACTTTC.

This clone has more than one count but fewer than ten. This rearrangement joins TRBV7-9 to TRBJ2-7, with 8 bases that match TRBD2. The germline CDR1 and CDR2 sequences are SEHNR and FQNEAQ (reference sequence). J was trimmed by 3 bases and V by 3 bases; bases with no gene match: 4. The CDR3 consists of 14 residues. CDR3 coding DNA: TGTGCCAGCAGCTTCAGCGGGAGAAACTACGAGCAGTACTTC. It is translated as CASSFSGRNYEQYF.

The chain carries TRBV5-4 and TRBJ2-1, with 9 positions matching TRBD1. CDR3 length equals 16 residues. Germline trimming cut 4 bases from V and 7 bases from J; bases unmatched to any gene: 12. Germline CDR1 is SGHNT and CDR2 is YYREEE (reference sequence). CDR3 region: CASSHLRGTGLNEQFF. Here the CDR3 DNA reads TGTGCCAGCAGCCACCTGCGTGGGACAGGGTTGAATGAGCAGTTCTTC.

V usage is TRBV7-2 and J usage is TRBJ2-7; D ambiguous. Trimming shortened V by 0 bases and J by 2 bases, and 8 bases separated the two germline ends. CDR3 size: 14 residues. Germline V gene lookup returns CDR1 SGHTA and CDR2 FQGNSA. This CDR3 reads CASSLAGGAYEQYF. Here the CDR3 DNA reads TGTGCCAGCAGCTTAGCCGGCGGAGCCTACGAGCAGTACTTC.

The CDR3 sequence: CASPESNTGELFF. CDR3 sequence (DNA): TGTGCCAGCCCCGAGTCGAACACCGGGGAGCTGTTTTTT. The V and J genes are TRBV12-3 or TRBV12-4 and TRBJ2-2; D is undetermined. The CDR3 covers 13 residues. Trimming removed 8 bases at V and 0 bases at J, with 7 bases between.

The chain recombines TRBV27 with TRBJ2-3; possibly TRBD2 for D (5 bases). This CDR3 contains 17 residues. V was pared by 0 bases and J by 4 bases, with 17 bases between. Germline V gene data show CDR1 as MNHEY and CDR2 as SMNVEV (reference sequence). The CDR3 nucleotides read TGTGCCAGCAGTTTATCGATTGGAGGAGGTTGGGCAGATACGCAGTATTTT. This sequence encodes CASSLSIGGGWADTQYF.

The chain links TRBV19 to TRBJ2-1; 9 bases agree with TRBD1. V gave up 1 base and J gave up 4 bases; unmatched junction bases: 5. There are 16 residues in the CDR3. The germline V gene encodes CDR1 LNHDA and CDR2 SQIVND (reference sequence). The CDR3 is CASSIVRTGAYNEQFF. The CDR3 nucleotides are TGTGCCAGTAGTATAGTACGGACAGGGGCTTACAATGAGCAGTTCTTC.

This chain joins TRBV3-1 (or the pseudogene TRBV3-2) and TRBJ1-1, with a possible D match to TRBD1 (5 bases). Germline values: CDR1 LGHDT, CDR2 YNNKEL (reference sequence). Between the trimmed V and J ends, which lost 0 bases and 4 bases, there was a span of 9 bases. CDR3 length: 14 amino acids. CDR3 in DNA: TGTGCCAGCAGCCAAGAACACGGGGGCACTGAAGCTTTCTTT. Encoded protein: CASSQEHGGTEAFF.